Listed below are T cell receptor beta chains from one sample, sequenced in a study of breast tumors, draining lymph nodes, adjacent tissues. TCRdb reanalysed the multiplex PCR reads using MiXCR and keeps one entry per CDR3 protein. The sample has around 150,000 distinct CDR3 sequences, about 20% seen once. The source material was axillary lymph node tissue. These receptors were obtained from a female donor with breast cancer. Some clones in this sample may be carry-over from other donors' samples. CDR3s include the opening cysteine and the closing phenylalanine or tryptophan. Each record gives: V gene, CDR3 length, clone size, D gene, J gene, CDR3 protein, CDR3 DNA. A D gene is named only where the DNA matches it firmly. Expanded clones get a size class; other rows say once, few or many, or leave the size out.

V gene: TRBV5-4
CDR3 length: 15
clone size: NA
D gene: TRBD2
J gene: TRBJ2-5
CDR3 protein: CASSLQTSMGGTQYF
CDR3 DNA: TGTGCCAGCAGCCTCCAGACTAGCATGGGAGGGACCCAGTACTTC

V gene: TRBV5-1
CDR3 length: 18
clone size: many
D gene: TRBD2
J gene: TRBJ2-1
CDR3 protein: CASSLAISGRSSYNEQFF
CDR3 DNA: TGCGCCAGCAGCTTGGCCATTAGCGGGAGGAGCTCCTACAATGAGCAGTTCTTC

V gene: TRBV5-1
CDR3 length: 16
clone size: many
D gene: TRBD2
J gene: TRBJ2-2
CDR3 protein: CASSLATSGVTGELFF
CDR3 DNA: TGCGCCAGCAGCTTGGCGACTAGCGGGGTAACCGGGGAGCTGTTTTTT

V gene: TRBV5-4
CDR3 length: 16
clone size: many
D gene: NA
J gene: TRBJ2-2
CDR3 protein: CASSLVAETNTGELFF
CDR3 DNA: TGTGCCAGCAGCTTGGTAGCGGAGACGAACACCGGGGAGCTGTTTTTT

V gene: TRBV4-1
CDR3 length: 14
clone size: many
D gene: NA
J gene: TRBJ2-7
CDR3 protein: CASSQDLTGYEQYF
CDR3 DNA: TGCGCCAGCAGCCAAGATTTGACTGGATACGAGCAGTACTTC

V gene: TRBV28
CDR3 length: 15
clone size: NA
D gene: TRBD2
J gene: TRBJ2-1
CDR3 protein: CASTQLAGDGHEQFF
CDR3 DNA: TGTGCCAGCACTCAACTAGCGGGAGATGGGCATGAGCAGTTCTTC

V gene: TRBV12-3/TRBV12-4
CDR3 length: 14
clone size: NA
D gene: TRBD2
J gene: TRBJ2-1
CDR3 protein: CASTLTSGSNEQFF
CDR3 DNA: TGTGCCAGCACCCTGACTAGCGGGTCCAATGAGCAGTTCTTC

V gene: TRBV6-5
CDR3 length: 11
clone size: NA
D gene: NA
J gene: TRBJ1-4
CDR3 protein: CASRLGEKLFF
CDR3 DNA: TGTGCCAGCAGATTAGGTGAAAAACTGTTTTTT

V gene: TRBV6-4
CDR3 length: 15
clone size: many
D gene: TRBD1
J gene: TRBJ2-5
CDR3 protein: CASSDPQGVAETQYF
CDR3 DNA: TGTGCCAGCAGTGACCCTCAGGGGGTGGCAGAGACCCAGTACTTC

V gene: TRBV2
CDR3 length: 14
clone size: many
D gene: TRBD2
J gene: TRBJ2-3
CDR3 protein: CASKRGGGEDTQYF
CDR3 DNA: TGTGCCAGCAAGCGGGGGGGGGGCGAGGATACGCAGTATTTT

V gene: TRBV6-5
CDR3 length: 13
clone size: NA
D gene: TRBD1
J gene: TRBJ2-1
CDR3 protein: CASKPGGYNEQFF
CDR3 DNA: TGTGCCAGCAAGCCAGGGGGCTACAATGAGCAGTTCTTC

V gene: TRBV20-1
CDR3 length: 14
clone size: many
D gene: TRBD1
J gene: TRBJ1-2
CDR3 protein: CSAPGQGGTYGYTF
CDR3 DNA: TGCAGTGCGCCGGGACAGGGGGGGACCTATGGCTACACCTTC

V gene: TRBV11-2
CDR3 length: 13
clone size: many
D gene: NA
J gene: TRBJ2-7
CDR3 protein: CASSQPTRQEQYF
CDR3 DNA: TGTGCCAGCAGTCAACCTACTAGGCAGGAGCAGTACTTC

V gene: TRBV13
CDR3 length: 12
clone size: many
D gene: NA
J gene: TRBJ2-7
CDR3 protein: CASSAGQYEQYF
CDR3 DNA: TGTGCCAGCAGCGCGGGACAGTACGAGCAGTACTTC

V gene: TRBV5-1
CDR3 length: 13
clone size: many
D gene: NA
J gene: TRBJ2-3
CDR3 protein: CASRFGGADTQYF
CDR3 DNA: TGCGCCAGCAGATTTGGGGGCGCAGATACGCAGTATTTT

V gene: TRBV9
CDR3 length: 14
clone size: many
D gene: NA
J gene: TRBJ2-3
CDR3 protein: CASSVRWSTDTQYF
CDR3 DNA: TGTGCCAGCAGCGTAAGGTGGAGCACAGATACGCAGTATTTT

V gene: TRBV6-6
CDR3 length: 15
clone size: many
D gene: NA
J gene: TRBJ1-4
CDR3 protein: CASSSRTGGNEKLFF
CDR3 DNA: TGTGCCAGCAGTTCCCGGACGGGGGGGAATGAAAAACTGTTTTTT

V gene: TRBV19
CDR3 length: 15
clone size: many
D gene: NA
J gene: TRBJ1-3
CDR3 protein: CASSREGTFGNTIYF
CDR3 DNA: TGTGCCAGTTCCCGGGAAGGGACCTTTGGAAACACCATATATTTT

V gene: TRBV5-1
CDR3 length: 14
clone size: many
D gene: TRBD1
J gene: TRBJ2-5
CDR3 protein: CASNRQGWKETQYF
CDR3 DNA: TGCGCCAGCAACAGACAGGGTTGGAAAGAGACCCAGTACTTC

V gene: TRBV20-1
CDR3 length: 12
clone size: many
D gene: TRBD2
J gene: TRBJ2-1
CDR3 protein: CSAQREGREQFF
CDR3 DNA: TGCAGTGCCCAGCGGGAGGGCCGTGAGCAGTTCTTC

V gene: TRBV19
CDR3 length: 16
clone size: many
D gene: NA
J gene: TRBJ2-3
CDR3 protein: CASSISKTSLGDTQYF
CDR3 DNA: TGTGCCAGTAGTATTAGTAAGACTAGTTTAGGGGATACGCAGTATTTT

V gene: TRBV3-1
CDR3 length: 14
clone size: few
D gene: NA
J gene: TRBJ1-2
CDR3 protein: CASSQEGASYGYTF
CDR3 DNA: TGTGCCAGCAGCCAAGAAGGGGCTAGCTATGGCTACACCTTC

V gene: TRBV5-1
CDR3 length: 14
clone size: many
D gene: TRBD1
J gene: TRBJ2-1
CDR3 protein: CASSLAGQGYEQFF
CDR3 DNA: TGCGCCAGCAGCTTGGCGGGACAGGGCTATGAGCAGTTCTTC

V gene: TRBV16
CDR3 length: 16
clone size: few
D gene: NA
J gene: TRBJ2-1
CDR3 protein: CASSQGVGGSYNEQFF
CDR3 DNA: TGTGCCAGCAGCCAGGGGGTAGGGGGCTCCTACAATGAGCAGTTCTTC

V gene: TRBV12-3/TRBV12-4
CDR3 length: 16
clone size: many
D gene: NA
J gene: TRBJ2-5
CDR3 protein: CASSRGAGLNQETQYF
CDR3 DNA: TGTGCCAGCAGTCGGGGGGCGGGGCTGAACCAAGAGACCCAGTACTTC

V gene: TRBV3-1
CDR3 length: 17
clone size: NA
D gene: NA
J gene: TRBJ2-1
CDR3 protein: CASSHAKLAGAYNEQFF
CDR3 DNA: TGTGCCAGCAGCCACGCGAAACTAGCAGGGGCCTACAATGAGCAGTTCTTC

V gene: TRBV20-1
CDR3 length: 16
clone size: NA
D gene: TRBD2
J gene: TRBJ2-2
CDR3 protein: CSAPSGRSRFTGELFF
CDR3 DNA: TGCAGTGCCCCTAGCGGGAGAAGTAGGTTTACCGGGGAGCTGTTTTTT

V gene: TRBV6-5
CDR3 length: 16
clone size: NA
D gene: TRBD2
J gene: TRBJ2-7
CDR3 protein: CASSYSPRLAGYEQYF
CDR3 DNA: TGTGCCAGCAGTTACTCCCCCCGGCTAGCGGGATACGAGCAGTACTTC

V gene: TRBV5-1
CDR3 length: 14
clone size: many
D gene: NA
J gene: TRBJ2-2
CDR3 protein: CASRRVAAPGELFF
CDR3 DNA: TGCGCCAGCAGACGGGTCGCGGCGCCCGGGGAGCTGTTTTTT

V gene: TRBV4-1
CDR3 length: 17
clone size: many
D gene: TRBD2
J gene: TRBJ2-3
CDR3 protein: CASSPGGSSGRADTQYF
CDR3 DNA: TGCGCCAGCAGCCCGGGGGGGAGTAGCGGGAGAGCAGATACGCAGTATTTT

V gene: TRBV29-1
CDR3 length: 18
clone size: many
D gene: NA
J gene: TRBJ2-7
CDR3 protein: CSVSVGRTNRGWSYEQYF
CDR3 DNA: TGCAGCGTCTCTGTCGGGAGGACTAACAGGGGGTGGTCCTACGAGCAGTACTTC

V gene: TRBV6-6
CDR3 length: 16
clone size: many
D gene: TRBD1
J gene: TRBJ1-2
CDR3 protein: CASSPTQTGKQRGYTF
CDR3 DNA: TGTGCCAGCAGTCCTACTCAGACAGGGAAACAACGGGGCTACACCTTC

V gene: TRBV6-1
CDR3 length: 14
clone size: many
D gene: NA
J gene: TRBJ1-4
CDR3 protein: CASSDLRGNEKLFF
CDR3 DNA: TGTGCCAGCAGTGATCTCAGGGGTAATGAAAAACTGTTTTTT

V gene: TRBV5-5
CDR3 length: 17
clone size: NA
D gene: TRBD2
J gene: TRBJ2-1
CDR3 protein: CASSLGSGTSGRDEQFF
CDR3 DNA: TGTGCCAGCAGCTTGGGGTCCGGGACTAGCGGGAGGGATGAGCAGTTCTTC

V gene: TRBV20-1
CDR3 length: 13
clone size: many
D gene: NA
J gene: TRBJ1-5
CDR3 protein: CSASLTSNQPQHF
CDR3 DNA: TGCAGTGCTAGCCTCACCAGCAATCAGCCCCAGCATTTT

V gene: TRBV4-3
CDR3 length: 17
clone size: NA
D gene: NA
J gene: TRBJ1-4
CDR3 protein: CASSQAAFGQYDEKLFF
CDR3 DNA: TGCGCCAGCAGCCAAGCGGCATTCGGACAGTATGATGAAAAACTGTTTTTT

V gene: TRBV20-1
CDR3 length: 16
clone size: many
D gene: NA
J gene: TRBJ2-1
CDR3 protein: CSARGSRGGWDNEQFF
CDR3 DNA: TGCAGTGCTAGAGGGTCCAGAGGGGGTTGGGACAATGAGCAGTTCTTC